The rows below give T cell receptor beta chains drawn from one sample of a study of T-cell reconstitution after alpha-beta-depleted transplantation in children. MiXCR, run by TCRdb on the PCR reads, gives a single entry per CDR3 protein. Among 98,000 or so distinct CDR3 sequences listed, 5.5% to 7% were seen once. Sequenced here: PBMCs, mostly from graft donor cells, sampled 360 days after TCRalphabeta/CD19-depleted stem cell transplant. The origin of the receptors is a male patient between 2 and 15 years old who had a stem cell transplant for acute lymphoblastic leukemia, so the T cells may come from the graft donor. The conserved cysteine and the conserved F or W are not part of the CDR3 here.

J: TRBJ2-2; V: TRBV5-6; CDR3: ASSLGWNTGELF
J: TRBJ2-3; V: TRBV6-2/TRBV6-3; CDR3: ASSSPRLPFTDTQY
J: TRBJ2-2; V: TRBV7-9; CDR3: ASSNPGTGTGGELF
J: TRBJ2-7; V: TRBV4-2; CDR3: ASSQEAQGHLSYEQY
J: TRBJ2-7; V: TRBV7-9; CDR3: ASSLHSYEQY
J: TRBJ1-2; V: TRBV7-3; CDR3: ASSSPTGQRFVNYGYT
J: TRBJ2-3; V: TRBV7-7; CDR3: ASSLGTSAADTQY
J: TRBJ2-3; V: TRBV7-2; CDR3: ASSPNTWSNTQY
J: TRBJ2-4; V: TRBV7-9; CDR3: ASSPRQRMAKNIQY
J: TRBJ2-2; V: TRBV6-7; CDR3: ARLGTSANTGELF
J: TRBJ2-1; V: TRBV28; CDR3: ASSFAGTSFYNEQF
J: TRBJ2-2; V: TRBV4-3; CDR3: ASSQDLAGHVPTGELF
J: TRBJ1-1; V: TRBV7-9; CDR3: ASIPFGGGITEAF
J: TRBJ2-3; V: TRBV4-2; CDR3: ASSQVPSGGADTQY
J: TRBJ2-3; V: TRBV10-1; CDR3: ASSEWAGGTDTQY
J: TRBJ2-7; V: TRBV7-9; CDR3: ASSPGLGEQY
J: TRBJ2-1; V: TRBV7-9; CDR3: ASSFSSGDQQF
J: TRBJ1-2; V: TRBV4-3; CDR3: ASSQGKGPGYT
J: TRBJ2-7; V: TRBV7-8; CDR3: ASSLEGLRDLSYEQY
J: TRBJ2-7; V: TRBV5-6; CDR3: ASSLGGGLISYEQY
J: TRBJ2-1; V: TRBV12-3/TRBV12-4; CDR3: ASSPHVSSYNEQF
J: TRBJ2-5; V: TRBV20-1; CDR3: SARDSRSKETQY
J: TRBJ2-5; V: TRBV4-3; CDR3: ASSHRGGPQETQY
J: TRBJ1-1; V: TRBV5-1; CDR3: ASSLPGSAEAF
J: TRBJ2-1; V: TRBV14; CDR3: ASSHSGRIEV
J: TRBJ2-6; V: TRBV3-1; CDR3: ASSQERGTGRRPGANVLT
J: TRBJ2-1; V: TRBV4-2; CDR3: ASSQGFSPYNEQF
J: TRBJ2-3; V: TRBV7-9; CDR3: ASSSPLLAGHTDTQY
J: TRBJ1-2; V: TRBV20-1; CDR3: SARSGGGKGYGYT
J: TRBJ2-7; V: TRBV6-5; CDR3: ASTDSSYEQY
J: TRBJ1-5; V: TRBV27; CDR3: ASSLQYNQPQH
J: TRBJ2-1; V: TRBV6-4; CDR3: TCSFPSGRDLSYNEQF
J: TRBJ2-1; V: TRBV6-2/TRBV6-3; CDR3: ASSLTSGSYNEQF
J: TRBJ1-3; V: TRBV6-5; CDR3: ASSYSRTAVSGNTIY
J: TRBJ2-3; V: TRBV7-6; CDR3: ASSLRGRAPTDTQY
J: TRBJ2-2; V: TRBV6-2/TRBV6-3; CDR3: ASKYLNTGELF
J: TRBJ1-1; V: TRBV2; CDR3: ASRPQGNTEAF
J: TRBJ2-2; V: TRBV7-2; CDR3: ASSLLWGRGGELF
J: TRBJ2-7; V: TRBV7-6; CDR3: ASSPKRGGYEQY
J: TRBJ2-7; V: TRBV6-2/TRBV6-3; CDR3: ASSYPRQVTYEQY
J: TRBJ2-7; V: TRBV27; CDR3: ASSLSVQGGQY
J: TRBJ2-7; V: TRBV5-1; CDR3: ASSLGLGVTYEQY
J: TRBJ2-1; V: TRBV9; CDR3: ASSVRGGKQF